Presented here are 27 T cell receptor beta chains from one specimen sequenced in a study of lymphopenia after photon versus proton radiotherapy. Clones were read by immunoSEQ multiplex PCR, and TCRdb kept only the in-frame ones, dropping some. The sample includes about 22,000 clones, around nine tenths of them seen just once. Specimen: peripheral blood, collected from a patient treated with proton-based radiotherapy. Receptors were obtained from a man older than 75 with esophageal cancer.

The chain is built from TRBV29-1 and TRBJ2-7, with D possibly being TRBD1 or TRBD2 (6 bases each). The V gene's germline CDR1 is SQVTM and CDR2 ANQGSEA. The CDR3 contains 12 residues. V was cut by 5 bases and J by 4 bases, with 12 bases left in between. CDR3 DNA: TGCAGCGTTTACGGGGGCAATTACGAGCAGTACTTC. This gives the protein CSVYGGNYEQYF.

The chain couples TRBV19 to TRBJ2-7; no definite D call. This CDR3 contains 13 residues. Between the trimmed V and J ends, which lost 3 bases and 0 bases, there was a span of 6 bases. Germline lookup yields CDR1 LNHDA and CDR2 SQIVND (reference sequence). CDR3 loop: CASSMGRSYEQYF. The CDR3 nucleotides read TGTGCCAGTAGTATGGGTCGCTCCTACGAGCAGTACTTC.

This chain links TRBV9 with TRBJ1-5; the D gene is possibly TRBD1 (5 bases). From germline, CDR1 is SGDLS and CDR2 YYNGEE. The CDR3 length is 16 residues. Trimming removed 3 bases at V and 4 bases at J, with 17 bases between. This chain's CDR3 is CASSEGRTRVNQPQHF. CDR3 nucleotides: TGTGCCAGCAGCGAGGGGAGGACGAGGGTTAATCAGCCCCAGCATTTT.

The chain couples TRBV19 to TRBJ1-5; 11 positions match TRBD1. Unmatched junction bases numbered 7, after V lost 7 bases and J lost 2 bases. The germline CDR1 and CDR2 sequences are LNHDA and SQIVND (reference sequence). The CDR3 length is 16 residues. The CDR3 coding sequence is TGTGCCAGTATCCCCGGGACAGGGGGTGGCAATCAGCCCCAGCATTTT. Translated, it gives CASIPGTGGGNQPQHF.

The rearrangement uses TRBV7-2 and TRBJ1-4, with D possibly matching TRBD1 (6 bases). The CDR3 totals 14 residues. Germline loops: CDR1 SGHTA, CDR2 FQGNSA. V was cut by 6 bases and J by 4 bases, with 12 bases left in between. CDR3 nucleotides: TGTGCCAGCAGGCCGGGGGGCAGTAATGAAAAACTGTTTTTT. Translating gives CASRPGGSNEKLFF.

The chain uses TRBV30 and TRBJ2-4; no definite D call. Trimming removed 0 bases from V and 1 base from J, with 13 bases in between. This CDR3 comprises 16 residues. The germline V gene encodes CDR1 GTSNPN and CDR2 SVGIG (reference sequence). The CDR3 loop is CAWSVPYGSAKNIQYF. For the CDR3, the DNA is TGTGCCTGGAGTGTACCATACGGATCGGCCAAAAACATTCAGTACTTC.

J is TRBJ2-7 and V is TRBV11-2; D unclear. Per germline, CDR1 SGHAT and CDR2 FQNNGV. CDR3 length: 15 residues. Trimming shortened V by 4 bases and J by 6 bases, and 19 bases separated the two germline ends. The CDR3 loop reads CASSSTLRHFAEQYF. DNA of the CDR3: TGTGCCAGCAGCTCTACCTTGAGACACTTTGCCGAGCAGTACTTC. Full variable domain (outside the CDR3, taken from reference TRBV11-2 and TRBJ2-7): EAGVAQSPRYKIIEKRQSVAFWCNPISGHATLYWYQQILGQGPKLLIQFQNNGVVDDSQLPKDRFSAERLKGVDSTLKIQPAKLEDSAVYLCASSSTLRHFAEQYFGPGTRLTVT.

Here the CDR3 reads CASSSFLETPQSGANVLTF. The CDR3 region has the DNA TGTGCCAGCAGCTCCTTTCTTGAGACCCCTCAATCTGGGGCCAACGTCCTGACTTTC. J is TRBJ2-6 and V is TRBV7-9; D gene ambiguous. The germline CDR1 and CDR2 sequences are SEHNR and FQNEAQ (reference sequence). The length of the CDR3 is 19 residues. V lost 4 bases and J 1 base, leaving 20 bases between the germline ends.

As DNA, the CDR3 is TGCGCCAGCAGCTTGTTTAACCCAGTGAACACTGAAGCTTTCTTT. Its translation is CASSLFNPVNTEAFF. This chain uses TRBV5-1 with TRBJ1-1; D ambiguous. Germline-derived CDR1 and CDR2 are SGHRS and YFSETQ. The CDR3 contains 15 residues. Trimming cost V 1 base and J 0 bases, with 10 bases left between them.

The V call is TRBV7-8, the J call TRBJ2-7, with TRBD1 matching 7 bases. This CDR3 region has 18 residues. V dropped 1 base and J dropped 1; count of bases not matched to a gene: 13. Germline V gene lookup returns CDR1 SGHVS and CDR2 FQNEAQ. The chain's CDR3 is CASSLGVTGFYTSYEQYF. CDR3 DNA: TGTGCCAGCAGCTTAGGGGTGACAGGGTTTTATACGTCCTACGAGCAGTACTTC.

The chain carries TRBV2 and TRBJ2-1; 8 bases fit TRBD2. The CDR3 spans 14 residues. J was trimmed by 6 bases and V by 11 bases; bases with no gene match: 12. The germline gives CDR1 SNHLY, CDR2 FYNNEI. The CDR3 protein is CAGRAGVVSNEQFF. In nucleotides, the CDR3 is TGTGCCGGCCGAGCGGGAGTGGTGAGCAATGAGCAGTTCTTC.

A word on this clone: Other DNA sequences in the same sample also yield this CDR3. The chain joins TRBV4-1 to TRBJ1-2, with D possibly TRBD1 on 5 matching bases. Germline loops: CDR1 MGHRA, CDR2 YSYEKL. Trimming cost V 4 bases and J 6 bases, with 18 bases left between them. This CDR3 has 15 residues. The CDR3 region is CASSLRGREGDGYTF. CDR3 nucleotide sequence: TGCGCCAGCAGCCTTAGAGGCAGGGAGGGCGATGGCTACACCTTC.

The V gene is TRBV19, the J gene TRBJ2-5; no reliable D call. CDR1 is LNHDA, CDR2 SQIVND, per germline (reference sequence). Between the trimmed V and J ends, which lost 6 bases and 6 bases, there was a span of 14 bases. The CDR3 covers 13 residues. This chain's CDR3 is CASSPSMRKTQYF. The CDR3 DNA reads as TGTGCCAGTAGCCCCTCGATGCGGAAGACCCAGTACTTC.

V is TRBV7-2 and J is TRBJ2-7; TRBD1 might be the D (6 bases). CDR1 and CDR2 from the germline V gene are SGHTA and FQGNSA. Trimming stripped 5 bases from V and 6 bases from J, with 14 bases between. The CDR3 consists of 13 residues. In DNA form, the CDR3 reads TGTGCCAGCAGCACAGGGACCCTCTCCGAGCAGTACTTC. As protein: CASSTGTLSEQYF.

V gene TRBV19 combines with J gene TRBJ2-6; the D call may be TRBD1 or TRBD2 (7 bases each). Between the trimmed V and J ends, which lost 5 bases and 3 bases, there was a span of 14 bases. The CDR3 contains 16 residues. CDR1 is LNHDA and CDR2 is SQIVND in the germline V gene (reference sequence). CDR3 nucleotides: TGTGCCAGTAGTCCTGCGGGGGACAGTGGGGCCAACGTCCTGACTTTC. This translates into CASSPAGDSGANVLTF.

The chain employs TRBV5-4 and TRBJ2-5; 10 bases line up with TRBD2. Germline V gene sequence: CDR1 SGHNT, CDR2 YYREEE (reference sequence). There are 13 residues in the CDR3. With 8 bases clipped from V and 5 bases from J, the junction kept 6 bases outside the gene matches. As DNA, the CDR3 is TGTGCCAGTAAAGCGGGGGGGCGGGAGACCCAGTACTTC. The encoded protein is CASKAGGRETQYF.

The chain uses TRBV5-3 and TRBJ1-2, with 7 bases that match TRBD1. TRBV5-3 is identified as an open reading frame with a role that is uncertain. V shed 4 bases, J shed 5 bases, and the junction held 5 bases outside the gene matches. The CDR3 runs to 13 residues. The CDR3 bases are TGTGCCAGAAGCCCCCGGGACAGTTATGGCTACACCTTC. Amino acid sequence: CARSPRDSYGYTF.

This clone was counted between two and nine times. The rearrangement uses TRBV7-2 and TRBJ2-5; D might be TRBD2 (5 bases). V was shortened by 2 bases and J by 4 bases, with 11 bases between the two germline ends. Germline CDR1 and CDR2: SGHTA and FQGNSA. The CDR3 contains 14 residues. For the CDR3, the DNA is TGTGCCAGCAGCTTAAACGGGGTGGTAGAGACCCAGTACTTC. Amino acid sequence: CASSLNGVVETQYF.

As DNA, the CDR3 is TGTGCCAGCAGCCAACCTATTGAGAATACCCAGTACTTC. As protein: CASSQPIENTQYF. The J gene is TRBJ2-5, the V gene TRBV7-9, with D unclear. Per the germline V gene, CDR1 is SEHNR and CDR2 is FQNEAQ (reference sequence). The length of the CDR3 is 13 residues. Trimming shortened V by 5 bases and J by 8 bases, and 15 bases separated the two germline ends.

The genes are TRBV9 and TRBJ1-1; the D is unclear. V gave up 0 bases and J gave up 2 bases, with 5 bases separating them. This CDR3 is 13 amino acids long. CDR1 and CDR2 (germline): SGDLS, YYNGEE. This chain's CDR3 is CASSVEVNTEAFF. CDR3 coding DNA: TGTGCCAGCAGCGTAGAGGTAAACACTGAAGCTTTCTTT.

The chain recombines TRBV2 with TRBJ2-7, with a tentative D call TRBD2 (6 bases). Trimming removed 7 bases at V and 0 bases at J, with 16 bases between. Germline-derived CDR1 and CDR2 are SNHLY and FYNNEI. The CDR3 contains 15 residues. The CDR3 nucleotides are TGTGCCAGCAAGGGACTTTCCTTTAGCTCCTACGAGCAGTACTTC. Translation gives CASKGLSFSSYEQYF. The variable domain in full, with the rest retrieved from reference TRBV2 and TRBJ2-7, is EPEVTQTPSHQVTQMGQEVILRCVPISNHLYFYWYRQILGQKVEFLVSFYNNEISEKSEIFDDQFSVERPDGSNFTLKIRSTKLEDSAMYFCASKGLSFSSYEQYFGPGTRLTVT.

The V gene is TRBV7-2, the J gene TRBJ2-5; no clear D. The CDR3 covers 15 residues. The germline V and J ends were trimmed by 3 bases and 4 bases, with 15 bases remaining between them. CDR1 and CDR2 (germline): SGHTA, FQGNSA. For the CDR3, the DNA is TGTGCCAGCAGCTTGGCCCACGACCGGGCAGAGACCCAGTACTTC. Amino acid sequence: CASSLAHDRAETQYF.

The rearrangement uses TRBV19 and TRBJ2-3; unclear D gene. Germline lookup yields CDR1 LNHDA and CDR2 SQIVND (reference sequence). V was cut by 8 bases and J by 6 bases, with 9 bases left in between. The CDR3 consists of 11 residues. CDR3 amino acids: CASLEADTQYF. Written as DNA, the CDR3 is TGTGCCAGTCTCGAAGCCGATACGCAGTATTTT.

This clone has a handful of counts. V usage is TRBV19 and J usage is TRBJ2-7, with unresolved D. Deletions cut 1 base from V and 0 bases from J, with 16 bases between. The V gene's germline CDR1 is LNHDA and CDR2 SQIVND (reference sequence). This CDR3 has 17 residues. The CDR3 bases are TGTGCCAGTAGTATAGGGACCGGATATGGCCACTCCTACGAGCAGTACTTC. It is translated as CASSIGTGYGHSYEQYF.

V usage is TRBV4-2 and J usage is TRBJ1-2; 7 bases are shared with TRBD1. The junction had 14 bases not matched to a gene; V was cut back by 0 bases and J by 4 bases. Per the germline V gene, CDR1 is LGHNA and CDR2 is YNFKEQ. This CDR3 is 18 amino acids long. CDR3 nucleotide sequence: TGTGCCAGCAGCCAAGAAGGTGGGGTGACAGGGACGTTCTATGGCTACACCTTC. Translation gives CASSQEGGVTGTFYGYTF.

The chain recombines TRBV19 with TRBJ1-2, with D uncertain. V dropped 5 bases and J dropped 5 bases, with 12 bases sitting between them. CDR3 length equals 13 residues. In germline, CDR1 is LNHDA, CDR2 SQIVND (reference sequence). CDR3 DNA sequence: TGTGCCAGTAGTGAAAAAACCCTGTATGGCTACACCTTC. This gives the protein CASSEKTLYGYTF.

The CDR3: CASSETFWETNTGELFF. CDR3 sequence (DNA): TGTGCCAGCAGTGAAACCTTTTGGGAAACGAACACCGGGGAGCTGTTTTTT. The rearrangement uses TRBV2 and TRBJ2-2; D unclear. V was trimmed by 2 bases and J by 0 bases, leaving 13 bases between them. The CDR3 extends over 17 amino acids. Germline values: CDR1 SNHLY, CDR2 FYNNEI. Looking up the rest from reference TRBV2 and TRBJ2-2 gives the full variable domain: EPEVTQTPSHQVTQMGQEVILRCVPISNHLYFYWYRQILGQKVEFLVSFYNNEISEKSEIFDDQFSVERPDGSNFTLKIRSTKLEDSAMYFCASSETFWETNTGELFFGEGSRLTVL.